This T cell receptor (beta chain) was captured in a study of cytomegalovirus exposure and HLA in healthy donors. Overall study findings and caveats: In an earlier analysis, about 87% or about 30%: the productive usage of most TCR beta V segments. Later analysis found that TCR beta chains associated with HLA were more clonally expanded than other, equally common chains.

The count of this clone is one. The antigen is unknown. Looked up from germline, CDR1 is SQVTM and CDR2 is ANQGSEA. V was shortened by 3 bases and J by 2 bases, with 8 bases between the two germline ends. There are 12 residues in the CDR3. It was healthy bone marrow donors who served as donors. A multiplex PCR was run with 60 Vbeta primers and 13 Jbeta primers. Method: immunoSEQ multiplex PCR; TCRdb's copy keeps in-frame clones and lacks some. The data contain approximately 180,000 clones, under 85% of them seen just once; the ten biggest clones take up 2.9%. This rearrangement joins TRBV29-1 to TRBJ2-7, with D unresolved. Sequenced input: PBMCs. This TCR derives from a male donor in good health and CMV-seronegative. The CDR3 coding sequence is TGCAGCGTTGAGAGTCAAACCTACGAGCAGTACTTC. It specifies CSVESQTYEQYF.